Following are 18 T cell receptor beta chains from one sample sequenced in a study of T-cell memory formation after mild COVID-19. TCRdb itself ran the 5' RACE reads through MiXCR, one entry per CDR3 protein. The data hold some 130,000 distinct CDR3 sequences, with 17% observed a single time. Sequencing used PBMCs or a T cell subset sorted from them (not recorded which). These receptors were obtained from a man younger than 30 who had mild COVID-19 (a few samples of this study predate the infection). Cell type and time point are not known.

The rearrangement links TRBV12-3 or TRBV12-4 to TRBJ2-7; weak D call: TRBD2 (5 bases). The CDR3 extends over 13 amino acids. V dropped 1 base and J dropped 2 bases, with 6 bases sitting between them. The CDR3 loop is CASSLEEAYEQYF. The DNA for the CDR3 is TGTGCCAGCAGTTTAGAGGAGGCCTACGAGCAGTACTTC.

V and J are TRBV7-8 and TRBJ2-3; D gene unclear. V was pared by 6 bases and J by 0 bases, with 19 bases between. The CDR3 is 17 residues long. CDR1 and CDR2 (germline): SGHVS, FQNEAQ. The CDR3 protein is CASSPPELLTSTDTQYF. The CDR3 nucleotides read TGTGCCAGCAGTCCCCCGGAGCTACTAACTAGCACAGATACGCAGTATTTT.

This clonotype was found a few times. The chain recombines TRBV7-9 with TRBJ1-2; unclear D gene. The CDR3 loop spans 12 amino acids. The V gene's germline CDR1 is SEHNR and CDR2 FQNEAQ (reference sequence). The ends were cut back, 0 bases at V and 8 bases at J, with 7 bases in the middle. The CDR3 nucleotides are TGTGCCAGCAGCTTAGCGACGGTGGGCTACACCTTC. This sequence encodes CASSLATVGYTF.

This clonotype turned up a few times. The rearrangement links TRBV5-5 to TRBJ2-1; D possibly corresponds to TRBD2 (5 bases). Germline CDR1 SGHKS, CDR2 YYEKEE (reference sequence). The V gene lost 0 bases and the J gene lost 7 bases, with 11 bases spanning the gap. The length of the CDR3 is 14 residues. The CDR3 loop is CASSLAGRENEQFF. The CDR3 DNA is TGTGCCAGCAGCTTGGCCGGACGGGAAAATGAGCAGTTCTTC.

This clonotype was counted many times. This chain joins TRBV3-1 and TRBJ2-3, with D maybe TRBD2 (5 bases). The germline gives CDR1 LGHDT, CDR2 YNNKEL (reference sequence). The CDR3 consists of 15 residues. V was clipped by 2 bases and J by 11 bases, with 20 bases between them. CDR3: CASSQLVRGGRRQYF. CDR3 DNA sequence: TGTGCCAGCAGCCAACTAGTACGTGGAGGACGAAGGCAGTATTTT.

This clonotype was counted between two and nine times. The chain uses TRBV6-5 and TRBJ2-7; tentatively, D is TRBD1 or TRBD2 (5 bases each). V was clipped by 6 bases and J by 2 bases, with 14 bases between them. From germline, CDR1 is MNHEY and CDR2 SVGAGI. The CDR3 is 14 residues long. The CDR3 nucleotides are TGTGCCAGCAGGCTAGTTCTGGGGGCCTACGAGCAGTACGTC. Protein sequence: CASRLVLGAYEQYV.

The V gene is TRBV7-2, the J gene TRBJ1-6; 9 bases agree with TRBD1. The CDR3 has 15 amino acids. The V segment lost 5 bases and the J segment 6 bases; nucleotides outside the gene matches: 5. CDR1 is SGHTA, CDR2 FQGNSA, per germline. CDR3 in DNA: TGTGCCAGCAGCACTACAGGGGGCGGTAATTCACCCCTCCACTTT. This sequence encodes CASSTTGGGNSPLHF.

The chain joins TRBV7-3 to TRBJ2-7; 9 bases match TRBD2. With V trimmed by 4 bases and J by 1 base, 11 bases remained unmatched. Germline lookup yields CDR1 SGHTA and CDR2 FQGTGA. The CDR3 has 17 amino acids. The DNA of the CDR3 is TGTGCCAGCAGCTCCTTAGCGGGGGAGTTCCCTTCCTACGAGCAGTACTTC. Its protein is CASSSLAGEFPSYEQYF. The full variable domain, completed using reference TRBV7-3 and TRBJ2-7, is GAGVSQTPSNKVTEKGKYVELRCDPISGHTALYWYRQSLGQGPEFLIYFQGTGAADDSGLPNDRFFAVRPEGSVSTLKIQRTERGDSAVYLCASSSLAGEFPSYEQYFGPGTRLTVT.

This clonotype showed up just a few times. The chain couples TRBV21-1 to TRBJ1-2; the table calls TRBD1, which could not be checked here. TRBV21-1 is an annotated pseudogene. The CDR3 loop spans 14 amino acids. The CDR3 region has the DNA TGTGCCAGCAGCGAAAACAGGGACTCCTATGGCTACACCTTC. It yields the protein CASSENRDSYGYTF.

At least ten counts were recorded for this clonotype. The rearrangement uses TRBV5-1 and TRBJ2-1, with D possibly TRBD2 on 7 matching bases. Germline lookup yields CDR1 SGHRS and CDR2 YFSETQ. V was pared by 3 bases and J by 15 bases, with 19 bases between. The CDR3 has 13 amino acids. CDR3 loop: CASSSDGGPVWFF. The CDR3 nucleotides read TGCGCCAGCAGCTCCGACGGGGGGCCCGTCTGGTTCTTC.

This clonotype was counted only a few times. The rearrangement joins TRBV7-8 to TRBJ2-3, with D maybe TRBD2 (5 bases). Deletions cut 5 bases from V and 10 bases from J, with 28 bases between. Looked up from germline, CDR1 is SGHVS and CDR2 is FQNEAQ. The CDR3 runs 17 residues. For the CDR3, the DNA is TGTGCCAGCAGCGGAGGAATGGGTGCCACCACTGTTCGAGCGCAGTATTTT. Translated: CASSGGMGATTVRAQYF. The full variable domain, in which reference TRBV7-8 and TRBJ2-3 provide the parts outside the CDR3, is GAGVSQSPRYKVAKRGQDVALRCDPISGHVSLFWYQQALGQGPEFLTYFQNEAQLDKSGLPSDRFFAERPEGSVSTLKIQRTQQEDSAVYLCASSGGMGATTVRAQYFGPGTRLTVL.

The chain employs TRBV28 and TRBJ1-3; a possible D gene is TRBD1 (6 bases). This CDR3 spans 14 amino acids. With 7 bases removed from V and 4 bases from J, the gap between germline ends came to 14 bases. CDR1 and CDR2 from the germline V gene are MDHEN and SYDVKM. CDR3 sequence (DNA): TGTGCCAGCAAGGACAGACGTCGAGGAAACACCATATATTTT. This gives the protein CASKDRRRGNTIYF.

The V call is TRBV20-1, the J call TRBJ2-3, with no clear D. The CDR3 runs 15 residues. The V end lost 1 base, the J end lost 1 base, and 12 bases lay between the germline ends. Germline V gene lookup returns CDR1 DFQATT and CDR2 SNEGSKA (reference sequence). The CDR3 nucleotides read TGCAGTGCTAGAGGTACCTACGGAGGCACAGATACGCAGTATTTT. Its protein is CSARGTYGGTDTQYF.

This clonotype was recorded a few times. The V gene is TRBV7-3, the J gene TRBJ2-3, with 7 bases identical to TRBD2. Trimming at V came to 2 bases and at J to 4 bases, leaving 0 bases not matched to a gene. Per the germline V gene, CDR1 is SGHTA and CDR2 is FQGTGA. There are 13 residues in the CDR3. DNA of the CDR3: TGTGCCAGCAGCTTACTAGCGGCAGATACGCAGTATTTT. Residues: CASSLLAADTQYF. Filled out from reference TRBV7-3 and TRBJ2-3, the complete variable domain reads GAGVSQTPSNKVTEKGKYVELRCDPISGHTALYWYRQSLGQGPEFLIYFQGTGAADDSGLPNDRFFAVRPEGSVSTLKIQRTERGDSAVYLCASSLLAADTQYFGPGTRLTVL.

The CDR3 here is CASSYRGLAGGSGTQYF. Written as DNA, the CDR3 is TGTGCCAGCAGTTATCGAGGACTAGCGGGGGGGTCGGGTACGCAGTATTTT. J is TRBJ2-3 and V is TRBV6-2 or TRBV6-3; 15 bases are shared with TRBD2. Germline V gives CDR1 MNHEY, CDR2 SVGEGT. There are 17 residues in the CDR3. The ends lost 3 bases at V and 8 bases at J; junction bases unmatched: 9.

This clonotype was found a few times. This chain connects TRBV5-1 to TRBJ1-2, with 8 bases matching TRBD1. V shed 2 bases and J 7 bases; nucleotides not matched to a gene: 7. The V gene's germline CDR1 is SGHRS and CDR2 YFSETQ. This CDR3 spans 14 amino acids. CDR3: CASSFLTGDGGYTF. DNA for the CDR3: TGCGCCAGCAGCTTCTTGACAGGGGACGGTGGCTACACCTTC.

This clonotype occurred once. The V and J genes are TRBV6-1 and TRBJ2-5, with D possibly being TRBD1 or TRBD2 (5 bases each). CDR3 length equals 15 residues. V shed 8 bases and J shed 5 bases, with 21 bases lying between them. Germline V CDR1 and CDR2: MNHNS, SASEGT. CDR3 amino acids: CASREGPFRRETQYF. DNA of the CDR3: TGTGCCAGCCGCGAGGGACCCTTCAGGCGGGAGACCCAGTACTTC.

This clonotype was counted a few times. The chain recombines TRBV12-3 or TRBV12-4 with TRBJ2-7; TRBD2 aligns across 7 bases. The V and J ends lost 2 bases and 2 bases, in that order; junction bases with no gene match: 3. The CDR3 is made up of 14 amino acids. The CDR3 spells CASSLSGGAYEQYV. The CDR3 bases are TGTGCCAGCAGTTTAAGTGGGGGGGCCTACGAGCAGTACGTC.